These T cell receptor beta chains were read from a single sample in a study of PD-L1 blockade in urothelial cancer. Generated by immunoSEQ multiplex PCR, the TCRdb table keeps only in-frame clones and is missing some. The sample lists about 51,000 clones; 70% to 90% were seen once. Sequencing used PBMCs, obtained around atezolizumab (anti-PD-L1) treatment. The receptors come from a man in his fifties or sixties with urothelial cancer. The CDR3 runs from the conserved cysteine through the conserved F or W. A D gene is named only where the DNA matches it firmly. Size tells how often a clone was seen (once, few, many) or the class of an expanded clone, and some rows leave it out.

j_call d_call v_call clone_size cdr3_aa cdr3_nt
TRBJ1-2 NA TRBV2 NA CASSDDRGNYGYTF TGTGCCAGCAGTGACGACCGGGGGAACTATGGCTACACCTTC
TRBJ2-2 TRBD1 TRBV7-9 NA CASSLELGTGNTGELFF TGTGCCAGCAGCTTAGAGCTTGGGACAGGCAACACCGGGGAGCTGTTTTTT
TRBJ1-1 TRBD1 TRBV19 NA CASSTGQVKAFF TGTGCCAGTAGTACAGGACAGGTTAAAGCTTTCTTT
TRBJ2-2 TRBD1 TRBV11-2 NA CASSFRGSGGELFF TGTGCCAGCAGCTTCAGGGGGTCCGGCGGGGAGCTGTTTTTT
TRBJ2-7 NA TRBV19 NA CASSAPVGSYEQYF TGTGCCAGTAGTGCCCCTGTCGGTTCCTACGAGCAGTACTTC
TRBJ2-1 NA TRBV6-1 NA CASSGGLRRKFF TGTGCCAGCAGTGGGGGACTGAGGCGGAAGTTCTTC
TRBJ1-1 NA TRBV5-1 NA CASSTRGNTEAFF TGCGCCAGCAGCACCAGGGGTAACACTGAAGCTTTCTTT
TRBJ2-5 NA TRBV15 NA CATSRVRGANQETQYF TGTGCCACCAGCAGAGTCAGGGGGGCAAACCAAGAGACCCAGTACTTC
TRBJ2-1 TRBD2 TRBV5-1 NA CASSSPGLAGNNEQFF TGCGCCAGCAGCTCTCCGGGACTAGCGGGAAACAATGAGCAGTTCTTC
TRBJ1-1 NA TRBV5-5 NA CASILGTVNTEAFF TGTGCCAGCATTCTCGGTACGGTGAACACTGAAGCTTTCTTT
TRBJ1-5 NA TRBV7-2 NA CASSYSLAGNQPQHF TGTGCCAGCAGCTATAGTTTAGCGGGGAATCAGCCCCAGCATTTT
TRBJ2-7 NA TRBV9 NA CASSVDGRGYEQYF TGTGCCAGCAGCGTAGATGGACGGGGTTACGAGCAGTACTTC
TRBJ1-4 NA TRBV5-1 NA CASSTSGTSSEKLFF TGCGCCAGCAGCACCTCCGGGACAAGTAGTGAAAAACTGTTTTTT
TRBJ1-1 TRBD1 TRBV4-1 NA CASSQERQGRNTEAFF TGCGCCAGCAGCCAAGAGCGACAGGGTAGGAACACTGAAGCTTTCTTT
TRBJ1-6 NA TRBV2 many CASLGLTVSYNSPLHF TGTGCCAGCCTGGGTCTAACAGTGTCCTATAATTCACCCCTCCACTTT
TRBJ1-5 TRBD1 TRBV6-1 NA CASSEVQGAPYQPQHF TGTGCCAGCAGTGAAGTACAGGGGGCGCCTTATCAGCCCCAGCATTTT
TRBJ1-5 TRBD1 TRBV30 NA CAWSVTGIRINQPQHF TGTGCCTGGAGTGTGACAGGGATTCGAATCAATCAGCCCCAGCATTTT
TRBJ1-2 TRBD1 TRBV27 NA CASWPRDRPLYGYTF TGTGCCAGCTGGCCTAGGGACAGACCTTTGTATGGCTACACCTTC
TRBJ1-6 TRBD1 TRBV4-2 few CASSQDRGAGGYNSPLHF TGTGCCAGCAGCCAAGATAGAGGGGCAGGGGGCTATAATTCACCCCTCCACTTT
TRBJ2-1 TRBD2 TRBV7-3 NA CASSPYGGAYNEQFF TGTGCCAGCAGCCCCTACGGGGGGGCTTACAATGAGCAGTTCTTC
TRBJ2-5 TRBD1 TRBV6-5 NA CASSQRQGMETQYF TGTGCCAGCAGTCAAAGACAGGGAATGGAGACCCAGTACTTC
TRBJ1-2 NA TRBV15 NA CATSRDGENYGYTF TGTGCCACCAGCAGAGATGGAGAGAACTATGGCTACACCTTC
TRBJ2-1 NA TRBV7-6 NA CASSLALSVNNEQFF TGTGCCAGCAGCTTAGCTTTATCGGTAAACAATGAGCAGTTCTTC
TRBJ1-5 NA TRBV27 NA CASSLVGGKQPQHF TGTGCCAGCAGTTTGGTCGGGGGGAAACAGCCCCAGCATTTT
TRBJ1-1 NA TRBV15 NA CATRPRRQGTEAFF TGTGCCACCAGACCCAGGCGCCAGGGCACTGAAGCTTTCTTT
TRBJ2-5 NA TRBV7-9 NA CASRTEGEETQYF TGTGCCAGCAGGACCGAGGGTGAAGAGACCCAGTACTTC